Only a few counts were recorded for the clone carrying this TCR beta chain. Its antigen is not known. This CDR3 comprises 12 residues. V lost 5 bases and J lost 8, with 9 bases in between. Germline assignment: CDR1 MDHEN and CDR2 SYDVKM. This entry is derived from a study of beta chain features in type 1 diabetes. Of the isolated RNA, all was reverse transcribed, and so the sequenced material was expressed TCRB transcripts. This table comes from immunoSEQ multiplex PCR, and its TCRdb copy is limited to in-frame clones, with some not included. The table lists about 660,000 clones, over 13% of them singletons. Points from the study as a whole: Patients with type 1 diabetes showed fewer VDJ junction insertions and more deletions. Any HLA type influence on TCRB rearrangement was left unresolved here. TCRB CDR3s from Type 1 diabetes patients were moderately but significantly shorter in all four CD4+ subsets.

The clonotype was recovered from a man between 18 and 29 years old with type 1 diabetes. The sequencing input was naive CD4+ T cells from blood. This rearrangement joins TRBV28 to TRBJ1-4; D unresolved. As DNA, the CDR3 is TGTGCCAGCAGTCCTCCGGGAGAAAAACTGTTTTTT. Amino acid sequence: CASSPPGEKLFF.